The next 20 T cell receptor beta chains were all read from a single sample in a study of T cell changes during pregnancy in multiple sclerosis. Generated by immunoSEQ multiplex PCR, the TCRdb table keeps only in-frame clones and is missing some. The table has about 27,000 clones, roughly nine tenths seen once; the top ten hold around a sixth. This specimen was CD8+ T cells from peripheral blood mononuclear cells, taken in the second trimester of pregnancy. All receptors come from a female donor with multiple sclerosis, enrolled in a pregnancy study.

The chain links TRBV27 to TRBJ2-7; D perhaps matches TRBD1 (6 bases). The CDR3 length is 14 residues. Germline assignment: CDR1 MNHEY and CDR2 SMNVEV (reference sequence). V dropped 6 bases and J dropped 4 bases, with 16 bases sitting between them. CDR3 sequence reads: CASRPQGRAYEQYF. As DNA, the CDR3 is TGTGCCAGCAGGCCACAGGGAAGGGCTTACGAGCAGTACTTC.

In this sample, this clone turned up once. V gene TRBV6-1 combines with J gene TRBJ2-3, with 7 bases that match TRBD2. With V trimmed by 6 bases and J by 1 base, 7 bases remained unmatched. The CDR3 consists of 15 residues. Germline CDR1 is MNHNS and CDR2 is SASEGT. The CDR3 loop is CASSGRRERTDTQYF. Written as DNA, the CDR3 is TGTGCCAGCAGCGGAAGGCGGGAGCGCACAGATACGCAGTATTTT.

The chain is built from TRBV25-1 and TRBJ1-5; 9 bases agree with TRBD1. Germline trimming cut 10 bases from V and 0 bases from J; bases unmatched to any gene: 10. CDR1 MGHDK and CDR2 SYGVNS come from the germline V gene. The CDR3 loop spans 16 amino acids. The CDR3 sequence: CATAPGTGYSNQPQHF. The CDR3 nucleotides read TGTGCCACCGCCCCCGGGACAGGGTATAGCAATCAGCCCCAGCATTTT.

This chain uses TRBV27 with TRBJ2-3; D might be TRBD2 (6 bases). Trimming pared 5 bases from V and 6 bases from J, leaving 27 bases between. CDR3 length: 18 residues. Per the germline V gene, CDR1 is MNHEY and CDR2 is SMNVEV (reference sequence). This chain's CDR3 is CASSTRLVSGVVYDTQYF. CDR3 nucleotide sequence: TGTGCCAGCAGTACCCGACTAGTTTCGGGGGTAGTTTATGATACGCAGTATTTT.

The chain recombines TRBV21-1 with TRBJ2-5; TRBD2 is taken as the D call from the table, unchecked against the DNA. TRBV21-1 is marked as a pseudogene. The CDR3 loop spans 16 amino acids. CDR3 coding DNA: TGTGCCAGCAGCAAAGGGGCTAGCGGGACAAAAGAGACCCAGTACTTC. It is translated as CASSKGASGTKETQYF.

The chain is built from TRBV6-6 and TRBJ1-1, with D tentatively TRBD1 (5 bases). V was cut by 5 bases and J by 5 bases, with 6 bases left in between. This CDR3 region has 11 residues. The germline CDR1 and CDR2 sequences are MNHNY and SVGAGI (reference sequence). The CDR3: CASSGGTEAFF. CDR3 sequence (DNA): TGTGCCAGCAGTGGGGGGACTGAAGCTTTCTTT.

Only one count was recorded for this clone. The chain carries TRBV6-6 and TRBJ1-5; TRBD1 matches at 9 bases. The germline V gene has CDR1 MNHNY and CDR2 SVGAGI (reference sequence). J gave up 6 bases and V 3 bases, and 6 bases lay outside the gene matches. The CDR3 has 15 residues. The CDR3 nucleotides read TGTGCCAGCAGTTATGCGGACAGGGGACTTCAGCCCCAGCATTTT. This gives the protein CASSYADRGLQPQHF.

CDR3 residues: CASIRGGSIDTEAFF. CDR3 DNA sequence: TGTGCCAGCATCCGAGGGGGTTCTATTGACACTGAAGCTTTCTTT. V and J are TRBV2 and TRBJ1-1; tentative D call: TRBD1 (6 bases). Germline V gene lookup returns CDR1 SNHLY and CDR2 FYNNEI. CDR3 size: 15 residues. Trimming stripped 7 bases from V and 3 bases from J, with 18 bases between.

V and J are TRBV30 and TRBJ1-6, with 12 bases matching TRBD1. The V gene's germline CDR1 is GTSNPN and CDR2 SVGIG (reference sequence). This CDR3 comprises 15 residues. J was trimmed by 9 bases and V by 1 base; bases with no gene match: 4. The CDR3 here is CAWSGGTGGLSPLHF. In DNA, the CDR3 is TGTGCCTGGAGTGGGGGGACAGGGGGCCTTTCACCCCTCCACTTT.

The chain uses TRBV10-3 and TRBJ2-1; perhaps TRBD2 as D (6 bases). With 0 bases removed from V and 7 bases from J, the gap between germline ends came to 10 bases. The V gene's germline CDR1 is ENHRY and CDR2 SYGVKD. CDR3 size: 14 residues. The DNA for the CDR3 is TGTGCCATCAGTGAGTCCGGGACTGCGAATGAGCAGTTCTTC. Protein sequence: CAISESGTANEQFF.

The chain couples TRBV7-9 to TRBJ2-7; 7 bases match TRBD1. V was clipped by 1 base and J by 0 bases; unmatched bases: 6. The CDR3 has 16 residues. The germline CDR1 and CDR2 sequences are SEHNR and FQNEAQ (reference sequence). The CDR3 reads CASSLVGGPNSYEQYF. The CDR3 DNA reads TGTGCCAGCAGCTTAGTAGGGGGCCCGAACTCCTACGAGCAGTACTTC.

This chain joins TRBV7-2 and TRBJ2-1; 7 bases fit TRBD2. The trim removed 5 bases at V and 4 bases at J, leaving 8 bases unmatched. This CDR3 has 15 residues. Germline assignment: CDR1 SGHTA and CDR2 FQGNSA. The CDR3 DNA sequence: TGTGCCAGCAGCCGACTAGCCTCCAATTACAATGAGCAGTTCTTC. Encoded protein: CASSRLASNYNEQFF.

V usage is TRBV5-8 and J usage is TRBJ1-2, with unresolved D. V shed 1 base and J shed 4 bases, with 11 bases lying between them. The CDR3 spans 14 residues. Germline lookup yields CDR1 SGHTS and CDR2 YDEGEE. As DNA, the CDR3 is TGTGCCAGCAGCTTGAGGACTGGGTCCTATGGCTACACCTTC. It specifies CASSLRTGSYGYTF. Full variable domain (remainder filled in from reference TRBV5-8 and TRBJ1-2): EAGVTQSPTHLIKTRGQQATLRCSPISGHTSVYWYQQALGLGLQFLLWYDEGEERNRGNFPPRFSGRQFPNYSSELNVNALELEDSALYLCASSLRTGSYGYTFGSGTRLTVV.

This chain joins TRBV7-9 and TRBJ2-1; 9 nucleotides line up with TRBD1. The V gene's germline CDR1 is SEHNR and CDR2 FQNEAQ (reference sequence). This CDR3 comprises 16 residues. V trimming: 4 bases; J trimming: 4 bases; junction bases outside the gene matches: 8. The CDR3 region is CASSSTGTGLYNEQFF. CDR3 in DNA: TGTGCCAGCAGCTCGACCGGGACAGGGCTTTACAATGAGCAGTTCTTC. The whole variable domain, filled in from reference TRBV7-9 and TRBJ2-1, reads DTGVSQNPRHKITKRGQNVTFRCDPISEHNRLYWYRQTLGQGPEFLTYFQNEAQLEKSRLLSDRFSAERPKGSFSTLEIQRTEQGDSAMYLCASSSTGTGLYNEQFFGPGTRLTVL.

This clone occurred many times. At one end the junction does not follow the germline gene, possibly because of a read error. This chain joins TRBV7-7 and TRBJ2-5; a weak D match, TRBD1 (6 bases). CDR1 is SSHAT, CDR2 FNYEAQ, per germline (reference sequence). CDR3 length equals 16 residues. The CDR3 DNA is TGTGCTAGCAGCTTAGGTCCCCAGGGGATACAAGAGACCCAGTACTTC. Translated: CASSLGPQGIQETQYF.

The V and J genes are TRBV11-2 and TRBJ2-3, with TRBD2 matching 8 bases. Trimming cost V 5 bases and J 8 bases; bases outside gene matches: 15. This CDR3 spans 16 amino acids. The germline CDR1 and CDR2 sequences are SGHAT and FQNNGV. CDR3 coding DNA: TGTGCCAGCAGCAAGGAGGCGGGGACTAGTATCCTTACGCAGTATTTT. The encoded protein is CASSKEAGTSILTQYF. Together with reference TRBV11-2 and TRBJ2-3, the CDR3 gives the full variable domain: EAGVAQSPRYKIIEKRQSVAFWCNPISGHATLYWYQQILGQGPKLLIQFQNNGVVDDSQLPKDRFSAERLKGVDSTLKIQPAKLEDSAVYLCASSKEAGTSILTQYFGPGTRLTVL.

V usage is TRBV29-1 and J usage is TRBJ1-2, with 11 bases matching TRBD1. The CDR3 spans 13 residues. Germline-derived CDR1 and CDR2 are SQVTM and ANQGSEA. V gave up 1 base and J gave up 6 bases; unmatched junction bases: 1. Here the CDR3 reads CSVEGTGGHGYTF. The CDR3 nucleotides read TGCAGCGTTGAAGGGACAGGGGGCCATGGCTACACCTTC.

V and J are TRBV5-3 and TRBJ2-6; 7 bases are a match to TRBD2. TRBV5-3 belongs to the ORF category, with a function that is uncertain. The V gene end was trimmed by 5 bases and the J gene end by 2 bases; junction bases not matched to a gene: 13. This CDR3 has 18 amino acids. The CDR3 DNA reads TGTGCCAGAAGTTATCTCCTCGGGGGGAGACCTGGGGCCAACGTCCTGACTTTC. Protein sequence: CARSYLLGGRPGANVLTF.

This clone was observed a few times. V and J are TRBV15 and TRBJ1-4; TRBD1 aligns across 9 bases. The CDR3 consists of 18 residues. The V and J ends lost 2 bases and 2 bases, in that order; junction bases with no gene match: 9. In germline, CDR1 is LNHNV, CDR2 YYDKDF (reference sequence). The CDR3 here is CATSRIQDRGGTNEKLFF. CDR3 coding DNA: TGTGCCACCAGCAGAATACAGGACAGGGGAGGGACTAATGAAAAACTGTTTTTT. The full variable domain, rest sourced from reference TRBV15 and TRBJ1-4, is DAMVIQNPRYQVTQFGKPVTLSCSQTLNHNVMYWYQQKSSQAPKLLFHYYDKDFNNEADTPDNFQSRRPNTSFCFLDIRSPGLGDTAMYLCATSRIQDRGGTNEKLFFGSGTQLSVL.

J is TRBJ2-3 and V is TRBV28; TRBD1 might be the D (6 bases). The CDR3 loop spans 15 amino acids. V gave up 1 base and J gave up 5 bases, with 13 bases separating them. Germline values: CDR1 MDHEN, CDR2 SYDVKM. The CDR3 is CASSLSGQSLDTQYF. CDR3 nucleotide sequence: TGTGCCAGCAGTTTATCCGGACAGAGCCTAGATACGCAGTATTTT.